This is a list of T cell receptor beta chains from one sample in a study of blood T cell repertoires in COVID-19. TCRdb keeps only in-frame clones here, not all; method: immunoSEQ multiplex PCR. The sample includes approximately 270,000 clones, roughly 80% seen only once; the top ten take about 15%. The sample consisted of peripheral blood. The receptors come from a person between 65 and 80 years old with COVID-19, enrolled during active disease. The CDR3 runs from the conserved cysteine through the conserved F or W. A D gene is named only where the DNA matches it firmly. Size values are once, few and many counts, or a class for expanded clones, and some rows have none.

clone_size,j_call,d_call,cdr3_length,v_call,cdr3_aa,cdr3_nt
NA,TRBJ2-4,TRBD1,17,TRBV6-2/TRBV6-3,CASTPSGTGITKNIQYF,TGTGCCAGCACCCCAAGTGGGACAGGGATAACCAAAAACATTCAGTACTTC
NA,TRBJ2-1,NA,13,TRBV7-3,CASSSLTVNEQFF,TGTGCCAGCAGCTCTCTGACTGTGAATGAGCAGTTCTTC
NA,TRBJ1-6,NA,15,TRBV11-2,CASSGSDSLNSPLHF,TGTGCCAGCAGCGGATCGGACAGTCTTAATTCACCCCTCCACTTT
few,TRBJ1-2,TRBD1,16,TRBV9,CASSSHLGGYPYGYTF,TGTGCCAGCAGTAGTCACCTAGGGGGCTATCCGTATGGCTACACCTTC
NA,TRBJ2-1,TRBD2,15,TRBV7-6,CASSMGGPSYNEQFF,TGTGCCAGCAGCATGGGAGGGCCGAGCTACAATGAGCAGTTCTTC
NA,TRBJ2-2,TRBD2,15,TRBV2,CASSKSGGNTGELFF,TGTGCCAGCAGTAAGAGCGGGGGGAACACCGGGGAGCTGTTTTTT
NA,TRBJ2-5,NA,15,TRBV19,CASSVTPFPGETQYF,TGTGCCAGTAGTGTTACTCCCTTCCCAGGAGAGACCCAGTACTTC
NA,TRBJ1-5,TRBD1,14,TRBV6-6,CASSGQGRNQPQHF,TGTGCCAGCAGTGGACAGGGACGGAATCAGCCCCAGCATTTT
NA,TRBJ1-2,NA,15,TRBV16,CASSQSGGGGYGYTF,TGTGCCAGCAGCCAATCGGGAGGTGGAGGCTATGGCTACACCTTC
NA,TRBJ2-1,TRBD2,13,TRBV2,CASRGAGGSEQFF,TGTGCCAGCAGGGGCGCGGGGGGTAGTGAGCAGTTCTTC
few,TRBJ1-2,TRBD1,16,TRBV19,CASRNRDRSTNYGYTF,TGTGCCAGTCGGAATAGGGACAGAAGTACTAACTATGGCTACACCTTC
NA,TRBJ2-7,NA,15,TRBV28,CASSLWRQPPGEQYF,TGTGCCAGCAGTTTATGGAGACAGCCCCCTGGGGAGCAGTACTTC
few,TRBJ1-1,NA,18,TRBV18,CASSPFTGGPPSSTEAFF,TGTGCCAGCTCACCCTTCACGGGAGGGCCCCCGAGTAGCACTGAAGCTTTCTTT
NA,TRBJ1-2,NA,13,TRBV7-9,CASSLVPGYGYTF,TGTGCCAGCAGCTTAGTACCGGGCTATGGCTACACCTTC
NA,TRBJ2-3,TRBD2,17,TRBV5-1,CASSLAGDGAGVDTQYF,TGCGCCAGCAGCTTGGCCGGTGACGGGGCGGGGGTAGATACGCAGTATTTT
NA,TRBJ2-5,NA,13,TRBV7-3,CASSMDSQETQYF,TGTGCCAGCAGCATGGACAGCCAAGAGACCCAGTACTTC
NA,TRBJ2-5,TRBD1,14,TRBV7-7,CASSSGTGVETQYF,TGTGCCAGCAGCTCCGGGACAGGGGTGGAGACCCAGTACTTC
few,TRBJ2-1,NA,15,TRBV6-5,CASNILGVGLNEQFF,TGTGCCAGCAATATCCTAGGGGTAGGGCTCAATGAGCAGTTCTTC
once,TRBJ2-7,NA,14,TRBV30,CAYNPRGLINEQYF,TGTGCCTACAACCCACGGGGGTTGATTAACGAGCAGTACTTC
NA,TRBJ2-7,TRBD2,15,TRBV5-1,CASSLGRASPYEQYF,TGCGCCAGCAGCCTGGGGAGGGCGTCCCCCTACGAGCAGTACTTC
NA,TRBJ2-1,NA,15,TRBV7-3,CASSLIRGARNEQFF,TGTGCCAGCAGCTTAATCAGGGGCGCTCGCAATGAGCAGTTCTTC
NA,TRBJ1-2,NA,14,TRBV3-1/TRBV3-2,CASSQNLAIYGYTF,TGTGCCAGCAGCCAAAATTTGGCAATATATGGCTACACCTTC
NA,TRBJ2-7,TRBD2,16,TRBV19,CASTPGSGRSIYEQYF,TGTGCCAGTACCCCAGGCAGCGGGAGGAGTATTTACGAGCAGTACTTC
NA,TRBJ2-1,TRBD2,14,TRBV9,CASSWSSGGNEQFF,TGTGCCAGCAGCTGGTCTAGCGGGGGTAATGAGCAGTTCTTC
NA,TRBJ1-1,NA,13,TRBV24-1,CATSDGANTEAFF,TGTGCCACCAGTGATGGGGCGAACACTGAAGCTTTCTTT
NA,TRBJ2-7,NA,18,TRBV18,CASSPNRLTGTGTYEQYF,TGTGCCAGCTCACCAAATAGACTTACCGGGACTGGCACCTACGAGCAGTACTTC
NA,TRBJ1-6,NA,15,TRBV7-3,CASSLSPPNNSPLHF,TGTGCCAGCAGCTTAAGCCCGCCTAATAATTCACCCCTCCACTTT
NA,TRBJ1-1,TRBD1,17,TRBV5-4,CASTPRDRGTLATEAFF,TGTGCCAGCACTCCACGGGACAGGGGGACCTTGGCCACTGAAGCTTTCTTT
NA,TRBJ2-1,TRBD2,16,TRBV27,CASSAERLAFNNEQFF,TGTGCCAGCAGTGCCGAAAGACTAGCGTTTAACAATGAGCAGTTCTTC
NA,TRBJ2-7,NA,14,TRBV7-6,CASSRTGSSYEQYF,TGTGCCAGCAGCAGAACAGGGAGCTCCTACGAGCAGTACTTC
NA,TRBJ2-4,TRBD2,18,TRBV14,CASSQMGLAGASKNIQYF,TGTGCCAGCAGCCAGATGGGACTAGCGGGAGCTAGCAAAAACATTCAGTACTTC
NA,TRBJ1-6,TRBD1,14,TRBV19,CASTPTGANSPLHF,TGTGCCAGCACGCCGACAGGGGCTAATTCACCCCTCCACTTT
NA,TRBJ1-4,NA,14,TRBV5-1,CASSTTGWNEKLFF,TGCGCCAGCAGCACGACAGGATGGAACGAAAAACTGTTTTTT
NA,TRBJ2-1,TRBD1,14,TRBV19,CASSWTGESNEQFF,TGTGCCAGTAGTTGGACAGGGGAGTCCAATGAGCAGTTCTTC
NA,TRBJ1-6,TRBD1,14,TRBV11-2,CASSQSRQGSPLHF,TGTGCCAGCAGCCAAAGTAGACAGGGATCACCCCTCCACTTT
NA,TRBJ2-2,TRBD2,15,TRBV6-2/TRBV6-3,CASSLSGVSTGELFF,TGTGCCAGCAGTCTTAGCGGGGTGAGCACCGGGGAGCTGTTTTTT
NA,TRBJ2-5,TRBD1,13,TRBV6-5,CASKTTGVETQYF,TGTGCCAGCAAAACCACAGGGGTGGAGACCCAGTACTTC
once,TRBJ2-5,NA,15,TRBV7-9,CASSLAGTGLETQYF,TGTGCCAGCAGCTTAGCGGGTACAGGCTTGGAGACCCAGTACTTC
NA,TRBJ1-1,TRBD1,15,TRBV7-2,CASSPQTGLNTEAFF,TGTGCCAGCAGCCCGCAGACAGGGTTGAACACTGAAGCTTTCTTT
NA,TRBJ1-1,NA,11,TRBV30,CALQADTEAFF,TGTGCCTTACAGGCCGACACTGAAGCTTTCTTT
NA,TRBJ1-4,NA,15,TRBV4-2,CASSQPGTINEKLFF,TGTGCCAGCAGCCAACCCGGGACAATAAATGAAAAACTGTTTTTT
NA,TRBJ2-1,TRBD2,15,TRBV7-3,CASSASGSSYNEQFF,TGTGCCAGCAGCGCGAGCGGGAGCTCCTACAATGAGCAGTTCTTC
NA,TRBJ2-2,NA,12,TRBV12-3/TRBV12-4,CASSRNTGELFF,TGTGCCAGCAGCCGTAACACCGGGGAGCTGTTTTTT